Presented here are 10 T cell receptor beta chains from one specimen sequenced in a study of siplizumab effects on memory and regulatory T cells. Generated by immunoSEQ multiplex PCR, the TCRdb table keeps only in-frame clones and is missing some. The top ten hold 0.3% of the sample, which has fewer than 100,000 clones, about 94% seen once. The sequencing sample was made of non-Treg CD4+ T cells sorted from blood. The receptors come from a human donor in good health.

The rearrangement links TRBV6-5 to TRBJ1-2; D might be TRBD1 (5 bases). V lost 4 bases and J 2 bases, leaving 17 bases between the germline ends. The CDR3 totals 16 residues. CDR1 and CDR2 (germline): MNHEY, SVGAGI. The CDR3 bases are TGTGCCAGCAGTTTCGTCAGGGTGGGCTTCAACTATGGCTACACCTTC. This sequence encodes CASSFVRVGFNYGYTF.

The chain links TRBV4-1 to TRBJ2-4, with D possibly being TRBD2 (5 bases). The CDR3 is 17 residues long. V lost 0 bases and J lost 8, with 20 bases in between. The germline V gene encodes CDR1 MGHRA and CDR2 YSYEKL. The CDR3 nucleotides read TGCGCCAGCAGCCAAGAAGGAGTCCAGAGGCGGGTTCACATTCAGTACTTC. This sequence encodes CASSQEGVQRRVHIQYF.

The chain links TRBV11-3 to TRBJ2-3; the D is unclear. Germline CDR1 SGHNT, CDR2 YENEEA. Trimming removed 3 bases from V and 4 bases from J, with 5 bases in between. The CDR3 loop spans 12 amino acids. DNA for the CDR3: TGTGCCAGCAGCTTTTTCGCAGATACGCAGTATTTT. The encoded protein is CASSFFADTQYF.

The chain is built from TRBV5-6 and TRBJ2-1; D could derive from TRBD1 or TRBD2 (5 bases each). This CDR3 is built from 16 residues. Trimming cost V 4 bases and J 2 bases, with 16 bases left between them. CDR1 SGHDT and CDR2 YYEEEE come from the germline V gene. Here the CDR3 reads CASSPRGRGAYNEQFF. The CDR3 DNA follows: TGTGCCAGCAGCCCGAGGGGACGGGGCGCCTACAATGAGCAGTTCTTC.

This clone was recorded once. This chain connects TRBV2 to TRBJ2-3; D is perhaps TRBD2 (5 bases). Trimming cost V 2 bases and J 0 bases, with 12 bases left between them. This CDR3 region has 16 residues. In germline, CDR1 is SNHLY, CDR2 FYNNEI. CDR3 bases: TGTGCCAGCAGTGAACCTTTCGGACTGAGCACAGATACGCAGTATTTT. This sequence encodes CASSEPFGLSTDTQYF. The full variable domain, with the rest looked up from reference TRBV2 and TRBJ2-3, is EPEVTQTPSHQVTQMGQEVILRCVPISNHLYFYWYRQILGQKVEFLVSFYNNEISEKSEIFDDQFSVERPDGSNFTLKIRSTKLEDSAMYFCASSEPFGLSTDTQYFGPGTRLTVL.

The rearrangement links TRBV19 to TRBJ2-1; 8 bases line up with TRBD2. V lost 6 bases to trimming and J lost 9 bases; unmatched junction nucleotides: 13. The CDR3 has 15 residues. The germline gives CDR1 LNHDA, CDR2 SQIVND (reference sequence). The CDR3 nucleotides are TGTGCCAGTAGGCTTGATCGGACTAGCTTTTTTGAGCAGTTCTTC. It encodes CASRLDRTSFFEQFF.

The CDR3 loop reads CASKPTSHLYEQYF. The CDR3 DNA reads as TGTGCCAGCAAACCTACATCTCATCTTTACGAGCAGTACTTC. This chain uses TRBV2 with TRBJ2-7; no clear D gene. V shed 7 bases and J shed 4 bases, with 17 bases lying between them. CDR3 length: 14 amino acids. Germline CDR1 is SNHLY and CDR2 is FYNNEI.

The V call is TRBV19, the J call TRBJ1-1; weak D call: TRBD1 (5 bases). Germline V gives CDR1 LNHDA, CDR2 SQIVND (reference sequence). This CDR3 comprises 15 residues. V was shortened by 10 bases and J by 3 bases, with 21 bases between the two germline ends. Here the CDR3 reads CATPGSGCGYTEAFF. CDR3 DNA sequence: TGTGCCACCCCGGGTTCAGGGTGTGGGTACACTGAAGCTTTCTTT.

The chain is built from TRBV9 and TRBJ2-3; TRBD2 agrees at 12 bases. Per the germline V gene, CDR1 is SGDLS and CDR2 is YYNGEE. The CDR3 length is 14 residues. The ends lost 3 bases at V and 7 bases at J; junction bases unmatched: 3. The CDR3 reads CASSDLAGGYTQYF. The CDR3 nucleotides read TGTGCCAGCAGCGATCTAGCGGGAGGGTATACGCAGTATTTT.

This clone was observed a single time. This chain uses TRBV5-6 with TRBJ2-3, with 9 nucleotides matching TRBD2. Germline loops: CDR1 SGHDT, CDR2 YYEEEE. The CDR3 is 18 residues long. Germline trimming cut 2 bases from V and 4 bases from J; bases unmatched to any gene: 14. CDR3 sequence (DNA): TGTGCCAGCAGCTTAGATGGACTAGCGAGGATTCTTGCAGATACGCAGTATTTT. Protein: CASSLDGLARILADTQYF.